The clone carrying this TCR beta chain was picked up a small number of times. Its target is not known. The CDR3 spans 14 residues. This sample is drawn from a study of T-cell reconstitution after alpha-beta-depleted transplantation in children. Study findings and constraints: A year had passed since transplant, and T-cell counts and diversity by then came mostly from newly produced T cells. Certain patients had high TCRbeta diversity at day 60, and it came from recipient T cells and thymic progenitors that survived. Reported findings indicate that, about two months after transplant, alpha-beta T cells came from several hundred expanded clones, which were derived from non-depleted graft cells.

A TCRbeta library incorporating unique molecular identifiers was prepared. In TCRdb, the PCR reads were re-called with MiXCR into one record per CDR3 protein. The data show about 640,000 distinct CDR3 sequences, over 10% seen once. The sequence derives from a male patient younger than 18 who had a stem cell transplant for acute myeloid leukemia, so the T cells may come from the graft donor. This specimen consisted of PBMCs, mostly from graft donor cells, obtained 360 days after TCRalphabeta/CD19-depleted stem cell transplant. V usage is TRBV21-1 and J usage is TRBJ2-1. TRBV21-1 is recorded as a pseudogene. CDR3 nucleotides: TGTGCCAGCAGCAAGGAGAGTTCCTACAATGAGCAGTTCTTC. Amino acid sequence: CASSKESSYNEQFF.